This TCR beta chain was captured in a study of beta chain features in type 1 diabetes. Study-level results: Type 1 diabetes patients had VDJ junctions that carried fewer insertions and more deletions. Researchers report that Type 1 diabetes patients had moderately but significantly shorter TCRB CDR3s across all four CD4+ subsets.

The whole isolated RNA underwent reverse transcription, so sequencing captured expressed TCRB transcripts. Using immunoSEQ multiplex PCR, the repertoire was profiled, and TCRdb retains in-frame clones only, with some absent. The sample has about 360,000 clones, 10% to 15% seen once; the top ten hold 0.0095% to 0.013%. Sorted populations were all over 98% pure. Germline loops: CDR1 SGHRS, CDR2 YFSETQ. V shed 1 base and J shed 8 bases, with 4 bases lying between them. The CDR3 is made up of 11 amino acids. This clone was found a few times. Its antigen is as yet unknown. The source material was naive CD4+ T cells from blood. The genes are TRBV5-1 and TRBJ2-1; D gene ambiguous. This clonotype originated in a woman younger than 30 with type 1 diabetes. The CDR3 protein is CASSLRDEQFF. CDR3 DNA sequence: TGCGCCAGCAGCTTGCGGGATGAGCAGTTCTTC.